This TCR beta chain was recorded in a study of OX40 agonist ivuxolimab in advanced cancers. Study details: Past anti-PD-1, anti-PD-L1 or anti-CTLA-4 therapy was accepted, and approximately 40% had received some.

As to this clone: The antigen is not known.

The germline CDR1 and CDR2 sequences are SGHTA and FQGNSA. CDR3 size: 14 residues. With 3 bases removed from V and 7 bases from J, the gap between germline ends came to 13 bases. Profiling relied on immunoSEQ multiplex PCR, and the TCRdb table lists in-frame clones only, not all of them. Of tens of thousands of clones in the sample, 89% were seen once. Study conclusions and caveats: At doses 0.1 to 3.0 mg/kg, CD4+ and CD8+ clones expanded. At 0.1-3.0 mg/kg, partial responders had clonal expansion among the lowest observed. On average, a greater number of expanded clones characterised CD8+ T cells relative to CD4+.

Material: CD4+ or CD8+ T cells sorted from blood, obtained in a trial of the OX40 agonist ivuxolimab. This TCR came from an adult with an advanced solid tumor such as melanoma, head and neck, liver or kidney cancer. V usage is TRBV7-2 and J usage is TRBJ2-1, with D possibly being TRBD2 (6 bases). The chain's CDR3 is CASSLGWGENEQFF. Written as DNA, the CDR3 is TGTGCCAGCAGCTTGGGTTGGGGGGAAAATGAGCAGTTCTTC.